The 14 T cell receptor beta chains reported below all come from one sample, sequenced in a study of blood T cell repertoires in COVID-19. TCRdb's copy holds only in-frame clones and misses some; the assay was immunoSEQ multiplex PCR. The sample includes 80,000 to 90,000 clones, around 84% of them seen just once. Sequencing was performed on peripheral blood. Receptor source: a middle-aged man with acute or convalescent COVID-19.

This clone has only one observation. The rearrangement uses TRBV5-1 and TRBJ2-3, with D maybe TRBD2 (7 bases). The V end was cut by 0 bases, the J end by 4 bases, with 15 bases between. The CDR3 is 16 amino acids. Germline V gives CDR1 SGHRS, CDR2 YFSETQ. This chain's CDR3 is CASSLASWGGADTQYF. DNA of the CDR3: TGCGCCAGCAGCTTGGCCTCTTGGGGGGGCGCAGATACGCAGTATTTT.

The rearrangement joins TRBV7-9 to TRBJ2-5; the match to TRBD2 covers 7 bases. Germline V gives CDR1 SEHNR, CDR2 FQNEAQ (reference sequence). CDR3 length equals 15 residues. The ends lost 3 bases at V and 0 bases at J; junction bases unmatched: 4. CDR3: CASSLGGDYQETQYF. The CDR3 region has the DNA TGTGCCAGCAGCTTGGGGGGGGACTACCAAGAGACCCAGTACTTC.

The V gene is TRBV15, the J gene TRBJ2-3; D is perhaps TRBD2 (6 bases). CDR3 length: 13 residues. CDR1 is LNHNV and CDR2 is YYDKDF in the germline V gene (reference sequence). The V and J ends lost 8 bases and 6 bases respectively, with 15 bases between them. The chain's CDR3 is CATSGTLGDTQYF. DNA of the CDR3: TGTGCCACCTCGGGGACTCTCGGGGATACGCAGTATTTT.

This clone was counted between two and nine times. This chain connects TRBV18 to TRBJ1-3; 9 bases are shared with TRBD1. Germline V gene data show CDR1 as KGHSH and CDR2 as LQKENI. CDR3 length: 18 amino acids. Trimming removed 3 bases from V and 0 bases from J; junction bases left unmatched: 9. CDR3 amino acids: CASSPTRTGVRSGNTIYF. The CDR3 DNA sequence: TGTGCCAGCTCACCCACCCGGACAGGGGTCCGCTCTGGAAACACCATATATTTT.

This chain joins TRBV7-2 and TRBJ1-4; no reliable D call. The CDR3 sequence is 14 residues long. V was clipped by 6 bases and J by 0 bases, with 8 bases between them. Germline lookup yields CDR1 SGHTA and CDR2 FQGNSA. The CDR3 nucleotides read TGTGCCAGCAGGCTAATTGCAACTAATGAAAAACTGTTTTTT. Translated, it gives CASRLIATNEKLFF.

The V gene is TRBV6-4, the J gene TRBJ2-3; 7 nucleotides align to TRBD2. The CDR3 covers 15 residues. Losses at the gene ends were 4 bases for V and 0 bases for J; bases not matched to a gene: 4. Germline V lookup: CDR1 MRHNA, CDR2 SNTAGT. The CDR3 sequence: CASSAGGGSTDTQYF. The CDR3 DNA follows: TGTGCCAGCAGTGCTGGGGGGGGTAGCACAGATACGCAGTATTTT.

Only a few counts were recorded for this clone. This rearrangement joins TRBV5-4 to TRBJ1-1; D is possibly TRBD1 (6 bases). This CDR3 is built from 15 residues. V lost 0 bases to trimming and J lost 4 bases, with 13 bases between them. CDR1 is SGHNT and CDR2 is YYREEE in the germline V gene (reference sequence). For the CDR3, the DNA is TGTGCCAGCAGCTTGGACAGGGACGAGTTCACTGAAGCTTTCTTT. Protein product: CASSLDRDEFTEAFF.

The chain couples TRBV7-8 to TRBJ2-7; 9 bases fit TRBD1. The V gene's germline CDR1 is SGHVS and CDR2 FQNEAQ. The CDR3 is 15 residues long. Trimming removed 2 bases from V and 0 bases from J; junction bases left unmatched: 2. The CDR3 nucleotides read TGTGCCAGCAGCTTACGGGACAGGGACTCCTACGAGCAGTACTTC. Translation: CASSLRDRDSYEQYF.

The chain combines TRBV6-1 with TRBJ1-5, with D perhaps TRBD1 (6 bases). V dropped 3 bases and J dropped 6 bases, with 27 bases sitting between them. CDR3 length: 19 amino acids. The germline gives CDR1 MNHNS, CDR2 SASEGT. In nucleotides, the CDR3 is TGTGCCAGCAGTGAGACGAGCGGGATGGGGTTGGGGGGCTCTCAGCCCCAGCATTTT. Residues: CASSETSGMGLGGSQPQHF.

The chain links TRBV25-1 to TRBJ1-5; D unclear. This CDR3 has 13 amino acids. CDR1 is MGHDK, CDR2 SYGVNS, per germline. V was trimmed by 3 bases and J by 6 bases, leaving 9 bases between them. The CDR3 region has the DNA TGTGCCAGCAGTGATAGACTGGGTCAGCCCCAGCATTTT. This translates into CASSDRLGQPQHF.

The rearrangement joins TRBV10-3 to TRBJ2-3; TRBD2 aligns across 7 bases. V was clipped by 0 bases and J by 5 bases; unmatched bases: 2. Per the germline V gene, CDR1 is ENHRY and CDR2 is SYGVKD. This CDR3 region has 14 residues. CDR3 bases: TGTGCCATCAGTGAGTCGACTAGCCGAGATACGCAGTATTTT. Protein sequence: CAISESTSRDTQYF.

The CDR3, as DNA: TGTGCCAGCAGTTACTTCAAGGGAGTGGGCACTGAAGCTTTCTTT. This translates into CASSYFKGVGTEAFF. The rearrangement links TRBV6-5 to TRBJ1-1; D is unresolved. CDR1 is MNHEY, CDR2 SVGAGI, per germline. V shed 1 base and J shed 4 bases, with 13 bases lying between them. The CDR3 totals 15 residues.

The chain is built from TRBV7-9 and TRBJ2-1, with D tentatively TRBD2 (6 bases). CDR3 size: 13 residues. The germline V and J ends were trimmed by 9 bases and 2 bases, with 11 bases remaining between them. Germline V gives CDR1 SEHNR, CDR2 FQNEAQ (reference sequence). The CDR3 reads CASGDSAYNEQFF. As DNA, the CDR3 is TGTGCCAGTGGGGACTCCGCCTACAATGAGCAGTTCTTC.

The CDR3 coding sequence is TGCGCCAGCAGCCAGCGTTGGACAGGGGAGGTTTCCTATGGCTACACCTTC. Its translation: CASSQRWTGEVSYGYTF. The chain uses TRBV4-3 and TRBJ1-2, with 9 bases that match TRBD1. The CDR3 runs to 17 residues. Looked up from germline, CDR1 is LGHNA and CDR2 is YSLEER. The ends lost 3 bases at V and 4 bases at J; junction bases unmatched: 12.